This T cell receptor (beta chain) was observed in a study of identical twins. This CDR3 has 16 residues. Trimming removed 0 bases at V and 2 bases at J, with 15 bases between. Looked up from germline, CDR1 is DFQATT and CDR2 is SNEGSKA (reference sequence). Using its own MiXCR run on the 5' RACE reads, TCRdb lists one record per CDR3 protein. This sample has around 490,000 distinct CDR3 sequences; 13% to 15% occur once, and the top ten carry 0.44%. This clonotype was counted a few times. These sequences were also reported in another study, on yellow fever vaccine responses in identical twins. As reported in that work: Twins' vaccine T cell responses were reported to seem partly convergent and partly personalized.

The chain has TRBV20-1 and TRBJ2-3; D perhaps matches TRBD2 (5 bases). The sample was CD4+ T cells sorted from blood. The sequence derives from a woman younger than 30 in good health. The CDR3 DNA is TGCAGTGCTAGAGATTCCGGCGGGTGGGTCACAGATACGCAGTATTTT. Its protein is CSARDSGGWVTDTQYF.